A single sample gave rise to the 20 T cell receptor beta chains below, sequenced in a study of shared clonotypes between healthy human individuals. TCRdb's table, derived via immunoSEQ multiplex PCR, lists solely in-frame clones and lacks some. The sample holds over 2 million clones; under 95% are singletons and the top ten take around 0.35%. Sequencing was done on a sample of naive CD4+ T cells from PBMCs. The subset: CD45RA+ positively selected. These receptors were obtained from a man younger than 35 in good health. Some clones in this sample may be carry-over from other donors' samples.

V gene TRBV25-1 combines with J gene TRBJ1-2; TRBD1 aligns across 9 bases. The germline V gene has CDR1 MGHDK and CDR2 SYGVNS. J gave up 4 bases and V 6 bases, and 12 bases lay outside the gene matches. This CDR3 is 16 amino acids long. The CDR3 nucleotides are TGTGCCAGCAGCTCCCCCGGGACAGGGCTCGGCTATGGCTACACCTTC. It encodes CASSSPGTGLGYGYTF.

V gene TRBV7-2 combines with J gene TRBJ2-5; 8 nucleotides align to TRBD2. The germline V gene encodes CDR1 SGHTA and CDR2 FQGNSA. The CDR3 runs 15 residues. V lost 5 bases, J lost 2 bases, and 7 bases stayed unmatched. The CDR3 region is CASSLLGTSQETQYF. As DNA, the CDR3 is TGTGCCAGCAGCCTACTAGGGACTAGTCAAGAGACCCAGTACTTC.

The sample holds a few counts of this clone. V is TRBV30 and J is TRBJ1-1; D is ambiguous. Germline-derived CDR1 and CDR2 are GTSNPN and SVGIG (reference sequence). There are 10 residues in the CDR3. The CDR3 loop is CALTNTEAFF. CDR3 bases: TGTGCTTTAACGAACACTGAAGCTTTCTTT.

CDR3 nucleotides: TGTGCCTCGAAGACGGGCAGCCTGGGGACTAATGAAAAACTGTTTTTT. As protein: CASKTGSLGTNEKLFF. The chain carries TRBV19 and TRBJ1-4; D gene unclear. This CDR3 is built from 16 residues. From germline, CDR1 is LNHDA and CDR2 SQIVND (reference sequence). The V gene lost 11 bases and the J gene lost 2 bases, with 21 bases spanning the gap.

J is TRBJ2-7 and V is TRBV28, with 7 bases that match TRBD1. V lost 5 bases and J lost 2; bases outside the gene matches: 6. The CDR3 is 14 residues long. Germline CDR1 reads MDHEN; CDR2 reads SYDVKM. CDR3 loop: CASSLLQGAYEQYF. The CDR3 DNA reads TGTGCCAGCAGTCTCCTGCAGGGGGCCTACGAGCAGTACTTC.

This chain connects TRBV5-1 to TRBJ2-1; 7 bases agree with TRBD2. The length of the CDR3 is 17 residues. The germline V gene encodes CDR1 SGHRS and CDR2 YFSETQ. Losses at the gene ends were 0 bases for V and 7 bases for J; bases not matched to a gene: 13. CDR3 coding DNA: TGCGCCAGCAGCTTGGTAGTGGGAGGAGCCGGGGGGAATGAGCAGTTCTTC. Translation gives CASSLVVGGAGGNEQFF. Based on the CDR3 plus reference TRBV5-1 and TRBJ2-1, the full variable domain is KAGVTQTPRYLIKTRGQQVTLSCSPISGHRSVSWYQQTPGQGLQFLFEYFSETQRNKGNFPGRFSGRQFSNSRSEMNVSTLELGDSALYLCASSLVVGGAGGNEQFFGPGTRLTVL.

The genes are TRBV28 and TRBJ2-7, with 7 positions matching TRBD2. V lost 8 bases and J lost 2; bases outside the gene matches: 6. The CDR3 contains 13 residues. Germline V gives CDR1 MDHEN, CDR2 SYDVKM. CDR3 DNA sequence: TGTGCCAGCGGGAAGGCGGGAGCCTACGAGCAGTACTTC. Protein: CASGKAGAYEQYF.

J is TRBJ1-4 and V is TRBV6-5; D remains ambiguous. This CDR3 is 14 amino acids long. Looked up from germline, CDR1 is MNHEY and CDR2 is SVGAGI. The V end lost 7 bases, the J end lost 7 bases, and 16 bases lay between the germline ends. The CDR3 DNA follows: TGTGCCAGCAACCAGGCCCAGGCTCCTGAAAAACTGTTTTTT. This gives the protein CASNQAQAPEKLFF.

The chain links TRBV28 to TRBJ1-3; TRBD1 might be the D (5 bases). The CDR3 has 14 residues. The V end lost 6 bases, the J end lost 9 bases, and 18 bases lay between the germline ends. Per the germline V gene, CDR1 is MDHEN and CDR2 is SYDVKM. The CDR3 DNA reads as TGTGCCAGCAGCGAGAGGGACGGCGGATTCACCATATATTTT. This codes for CASSERDGGFTIYF.

The chain has TRBV15 and TRBJ2-7; 10 bases agree with TRBD1. From germline, CDR1 is LNHNV and CDR2 YYDKDF (reference sequence). The CDR3 is made up of 15 amino acids. V lost 4 bases to trimming and J lost 2 bases; unmatched junction nucleotides: 5. CDR3 region: CATSKAGQGAYEQYF. CDR3 sequence (DNA): TGTGCCACCAGCAAAGCCGGACAGGGGGCCTACGAGCAGTACTTC.

J is TRBJ1-1 and V is TRBV30; maybe TRBD1 (5 bases). CDR3 length: 12 residues. The V end lost 3 bases, the J end lost 10 bases, and 15 bases lay between the germline ends. Germline lookup yields CDR1 GTSNPN and CDR2 SVGIG (reference sequence). In DNA form, the CDR3 reads TGTGCCTGGAGGGACATCTCCCAATTAGCTTTCTTT. Translation: CAWRDISQLAFF.

This chain joins TRBV5-5 and TRBJ1-5; D unresolved. Trimming removed 1 base from V and 2 bases from J, with 13 bases in between. This CDR3 is 16 amino acids long. Germline V gene sequence: CDR1 SGHKS, CDR2 YYEKEE (reference sequence). The CDR3, as DNA: TGTGCCAGCAGCTTGACCGACACTCCACGCAATCAGCCCCAGCATTTT. It codes for CASSLTDTPRNQPQHF. Supplemented by reference TRBV5-5 and TRBJ1-5, the full variable domain reads DAGVTQSPTHLIKTRGQQVTLRCSPISGHKSVSWYQQVLGQGPQFIFQYYEKEERGRGNFPDRFSARQFPNYSSELNVNALLLGDSALYLCASSLTDTPRNQPQHFGDGTRLSIL.

In the case of this clone: Other DNA sequences in the sample encode the same CDR3. The chain links TRBV11-2 to TRBJ2-6; no clear D gene. Trimming pared 3 bases from V and 2 bases from J, leaving 8 bases between. The CDR3 contains 15 residues. Germline-derived CDR1 and CDR2 are SGHAT and FQNNGV. DNA of the CDR3: TGTGCCAGCAGCTTGTCCCGGGCTGGGGCCAACGTCCTGACTTTC. This translates into CASSLSRAGANVLTF.

V usage is TRBV18 and J usage is TRBJ2-7; the match to TRBD1 covers 7 bases. Trimming removed 4 bases from V and 0 bases from J; junction bases left unmatched: 3. The CDR3 is 14 residues long. Germline assignment: CDR1 KGHSH and CDR2 LQKENI. DNA for the CDR3: TGTGCCAGCTCACAGGGACAGTCCTCCTACGAGCAGTACTTC. Protein: CASSQGQSSYEQYF.

This chain joins TRBV5-4 and TRBJ2-5; D uncertain. Germline-derived CDR1 and CDR2 are SGHNT and YYREEE (reference sequence). Trimming cost V 2 bases and J 5 bases, with 10 bases left between them. The CDR3 extends over 13 amino acids. Here the CDR3 reads CASSFWVSETQYF. As DNA, the CDR3 is TGTGCCAGCAGCTTTTGGGTATCGGAGACCCAGTACTTC.

The chain is built from TRBV9 and TRBJ2-2; TRBD1 aligns across 10 bases. Losses at the gene ends were 2 bases for V and 7 bases for J; bases not matched to a gene: 8. This CDR3 has 16 residues. The germline V gene has CDR1 SGDLS and CDR2 YYNGEE. The CDR3 protein is CASSVLGTGEGGELFF. The CDR3 bases are TGTGCCAGCAGCGTTTTAGGGACAGGGGAAGGCGGGGAGCTGTTTTTT.

This rearrangement joins TRBV4-1 to TRBJ2-6, with 7 bases aligning to TRBD1. Trimming took 0 bases from V and 2 from J; bases not matched to a gene: 7. CDR3 length equals 18 residues. Per the germline V gene, CDR1 is MGHRA and CDR2 is YSYEKL. The CDR3 bases are TGCGCCAGCAGCCAAGATGAGCAGGGGGTTGCTGGGGCCAACGTCCTGACTTTC. Its protein product is CASSQDEQGVAGANVLTF.

The chain carries TRBV11-2 and TRBJ2-4; D might be TRBD1 (5 bases). Trimming stripped 3 bases from V and 11 bases from J, with 23 bases between. CDR3 length equals 16 residues. Germline V CDR1 and CDR2: SGHAT, FQNNGV. This CDR3 reads CASSLGSGYQKGVQYF. In DNA form, the CDR3 reads TGTGCCAGCAGCTTGGGGTCGGGCTACCAGAAAGGGGTTCAGTACTTC.

The V and J genes are TRBV6-6 and TRBJ2-5, with 8 bases fitting TRBD2. V was pared by 2 bases and J by 4 bases, with 3 bases of the junction left unmatched. This CDR3 is 14 amino acids long. CDR1 and CDR2 from the germline V gene are MNHNY and SVGAGI (reference sequence). The CDR3 coding sequence is TGTGCCAGCAGTTACGACAGCGGGAGAGAGACCCAGTACTTC. It encodes CASSYDSGRETQYF.

The CDR3: CASPGSGLSYNEQFF. The CDR3 DNA is TGTGCCAGCCCGGGGAGCGGGCTCTCCTACAATGAGCAGTTCTTC. The chain carries TRBV6-5 and TRBJ2-1; D is possibly TRBD2 (6 bases). V was pared by 8 bases and J by 0 bases, with 14 bases between. The V gene's germline CDR1 is MNHEY and CDR2 SVGAGI. The CDR3 totals 15 residues.